A selection of T cell receptor beta chains follows, all from one sample in a study of blood T cell repertoires in COVID-19. Sequencing used immunoSEQ multiplex PCR; TCRdb keeps in-frame clones, though not all of them. The table shows more than 90,000 clones, with over 80% occurring only once. Sequenced input: peripheral blood. The receptors come from a woman in her seventies with acute or convalescent COVID-19. Both conserved end residues are part of each CDR3. The order of the fields is D gene, clone size, V gene, J gene, CDR3 DNA, CDR3 protein. The D gene is left open where the match is weak. Clone size is stated in some rows and not others, as once, few, many or a class when expanded.

D: NA
size: NA
V: TRBV3-1/TRBV3-2
J: TRBJ1-1
DNA: TGTGCCAGCAGCCAAGTCTTAACGGGTCGTCGTGCTTTCTTT
CDR3: CASSQVLTGRRAFF

D: NA
size: NA
V: TRBV6-4
J: TRBJ1-6
DNA: TGTGCCAGCAGTGCCCAGGGAAACTCACCCCTCCACTTT
CDR3: CASSAQGNSPLHF

D: TRBD2
size: NA
V: TRBV7-9
J: TRBJ2-7
DNA: TGTGCCAGCAGTCGGGAGGCTAGCAGCCACGAGCAGTACTTC
CDR3: CASSREASSHEQYF

D: NA
size: NA
V: TRBV11-2
J: TRBJ1-6
DNA: TGTGCCAGCAGCCCCCGACAGGCGGATTATTCACCCCTCCACTTT
CDR3: CASSPRQADYSPLHF

D: TRBD1
size: NA
V: TRBV5-4
J: TRBJ2-7
DNA: TGTGCCAGCAGCTCACCCCGTAAAACCGGGACAGGTGACCACGAGCAGTACTTC
CDR3: CASSSPRKTGTGDHEQYF

D: TRBD1
size: NA
V: TRBV5-4
J: TRBJ1-2
DNA: TGTGCCAGCAGCTTGCAGGGACAGGGGCCGCCGGTCGACACCTTC
CDR3: CASSLQGQGPPVDTF

D: NA
size: NA
V: TRBV5-8
J: TRBJ1-5
DNA: TGTGCCAGCAGCACAGATAGCAATCAGCCCCAGCATTTT
CDR3: CASSTDSNQPQHF

D: TRBD2
size: NA
V: TRBV9
J: TRBJ2-1
DNA: TGTGCCAGCAGCGTAGTAACTAGCGGGGGTGCAGGCAATGAGCAGTTCTTC
CDR3: CASSVVTSGGAGNEQFF

D: TRBD2
size: NA
V: TRBV19
J: TRBJ2-5
DNA: TGTGCCAGTAGTGTTTGGACTAGCGGGAAACAAGAGACCCAGTACTTC
CDR3: CASSVWTSGKQETQYF

D: TRBD2
size: few
V: TRBV7-8
J: TRBJ2-7
DNA: TGTGCCACCTTAGCGGGTGGGACCTACGAGCAGTACTTC
CDR3: CATLAGGTYEQYF

D: TRBD1
size: NA
V: TRBV7-3
J: TRBJ2-7
DNA: TGTGCCAGCAGCTTCGGGACAGGCTACGAGCAGTACTTC
CDR3: CASSFGTGYEQYF

D: TRBD1
size: NA
V: TRBV15
J: TRBJ2-2
DNA: TGTGCCACCAGCAGACGGACAGGGCCTACGAACACCGGGGAGCTGTTTTTT
CDR3: CATSRRTGPTNTGELFF

D: NA
size: NA
V: TRBV12-3/TRBV12-4
J: TRBJ1-6
DNA: TGTGCCAGCAGTCAACTCTCGGGGACCCTCCACTTT
CDR3: CASSQLSGTLHF

D: NA
size: few
V: TRBV18
J: TRBJ1-3
DNA: TGTGCCAGCTCACCCGCGACAGCGTCTGGAAACACCATATATTTT
CDR3: CASSPATASGNTIYF

D: TRBD2
size: NA
V: TRBV7-6
J: TRBJ2-1
DNA: TGTGCCAGCAGCCATGGGGTCCTCAGCGGGGGAGTCGGCTCCTACAATGAGCAGTTCTTC
CDR3: CASSHGVLSGGVGSYNEQFF

D: TRBD1
size: NA
V: TRBV19
J: TRBJ2-7
DNA: TGTGCCAGTAGTACTCAGGGGGCATACGAGCAGTACTTC
CDR3: CASSTQGAYEQYF

D: TRBD1
size: NA
V: TRBV11-2
J: TRBJ1-3
DNA: TGTGCCAGCAGCTTAGGCTACAGGGGCGGTGGAAACACCATATATTTT
CDR3: CASSLGYRGGGNTIYF

D: TRBD1
size: NA
V: TRBV2
J: TRBJ2-1
DNA: TGTGCCAGCAGCGGGGACAGGGGAGGCAATGAGCAGTTCTTC
CDR3: CASSGDRGGNEQFF

D: NA
size: NA
V: TRBV19
J: TRBJ2-6
DNA: TGTGCCAGTAGTCCGCAGGGTGCTGGGGCCAACGTCCTGACTTTC
CDR3: CASSPQGAGANVLTF

D: NA
size: NA
V: TRBV2
J: TRBJ1-1
DNA: TGTGCCAGCAGTGAAGCGCGAGGACAGTCAAACGGATCTTTCTTT
CDR3: CASSEARGQSNGSFF

D: NA
size: NA
V: TRBV30
J: TRBJ1-2
DNA: TGTGCCTGGAGTCCCTCTAGGATATCAGCTGGCTACACCTTC
CDR3: CAWSPSRISAGYTF

D: TRBD1
size: NA
V: TRBV19
J: TRBJ1-1
DNA: TGTGCCAGTAGTATACAGGGGGCCACTGAAGCTTTCTTT
CDR3: CASSIQGATEAFF

D: TRBD1
size: NA
V: TRBV5-6
J: TRBJ2-5
DNA: TGTGCCAGCAGCTTCGGCAGGGGGCAGTTCGGAGAGACCCAGTACTTC
CDR3: CASSFGRGQFGETQYF

D: TRBD1
size: NA
V: TRBV18
J: TRBJ2-3
DNA: TGTGCCAGCTCCCCCCGGGACAGGGGGAGTTCAGATACGCAGTATTTT
CDR3: CASSPRDRGSSDTQYF

D: NA
size: NA
V: TRBV6-5
J: TRBJ1-4
DNA: TGTGCCAGCAGGATTGCCAGGGAAGAAAAACTGTTTTTT
CDR3: CASRIAREEKLFF

D: NA
size: NA
V: TRBV7-9
J: TRBJ1-2
DNA: TGTGCCAGCAGCCCAGGAGGGTCCTATGGCTACACCTTC
CDR3: CASSPGGSYGYTF